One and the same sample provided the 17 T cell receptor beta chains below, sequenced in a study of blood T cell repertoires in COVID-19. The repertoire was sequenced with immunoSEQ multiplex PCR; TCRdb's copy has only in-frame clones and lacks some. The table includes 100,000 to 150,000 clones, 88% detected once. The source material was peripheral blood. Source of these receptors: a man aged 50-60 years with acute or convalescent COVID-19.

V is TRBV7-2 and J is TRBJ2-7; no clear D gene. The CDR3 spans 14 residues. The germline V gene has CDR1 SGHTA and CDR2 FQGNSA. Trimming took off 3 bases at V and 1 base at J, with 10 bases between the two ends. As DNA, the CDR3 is TGTGCCAGCAGCTTTACTTTAGCTTCCTACGAGCAGTACTTC. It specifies CASSFTLASYEQYF.

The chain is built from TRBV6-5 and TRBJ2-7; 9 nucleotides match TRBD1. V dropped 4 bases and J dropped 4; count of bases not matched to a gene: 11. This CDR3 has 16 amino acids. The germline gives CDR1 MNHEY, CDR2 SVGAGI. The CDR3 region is CASSSGQGGIGYEQYF. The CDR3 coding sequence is TGTGCCAGCAGTTCGGGACAGGGAGGTATTGGGTACGAGCAGTACTTC.

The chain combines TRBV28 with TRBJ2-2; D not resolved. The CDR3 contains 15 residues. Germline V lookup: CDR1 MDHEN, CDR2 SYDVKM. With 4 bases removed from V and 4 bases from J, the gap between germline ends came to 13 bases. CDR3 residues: CASSSPRSGTGELFF. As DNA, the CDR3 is TGTGCCAGCAGTTCCCCCCGCTCGGGCACCGGGGAGCTGTTTTTT. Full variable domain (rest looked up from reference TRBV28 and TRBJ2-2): DVKVTQSSRYLVKRTGEKVFLECVQDMDHENMFWYRQDPGLGLRLIYFSYDVKMKEKGDIPEGYSVSREKKERFSLILESASTNQTSMYLCASSSPRSGTGELFFGEGSRLTVL.

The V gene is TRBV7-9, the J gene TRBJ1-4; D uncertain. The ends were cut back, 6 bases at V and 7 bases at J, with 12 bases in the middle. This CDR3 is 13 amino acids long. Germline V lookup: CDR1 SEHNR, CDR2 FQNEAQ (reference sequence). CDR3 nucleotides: TGTGCCAGCAGTTCTCGGGGTTCTGAAAAACTGTTTTTT. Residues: CASSSRGSEKLFF.

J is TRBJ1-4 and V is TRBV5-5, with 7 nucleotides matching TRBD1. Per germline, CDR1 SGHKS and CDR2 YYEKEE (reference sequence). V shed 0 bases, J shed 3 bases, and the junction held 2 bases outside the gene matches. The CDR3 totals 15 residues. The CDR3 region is CASSLGGQPNEKLFF. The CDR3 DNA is TGTGCCAGCAGCTTGGGGGGACAGCCTAATGAAAAACTGTTTTTT.

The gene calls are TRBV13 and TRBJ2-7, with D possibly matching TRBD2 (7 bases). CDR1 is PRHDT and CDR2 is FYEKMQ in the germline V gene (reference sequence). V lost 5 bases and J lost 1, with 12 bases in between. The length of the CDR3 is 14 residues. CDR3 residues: CASSRGGRSYEQYF. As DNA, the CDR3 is TGTGCCAGCAGCCGCGGGGGCCGATCCTACGAGCAGTACTTC.

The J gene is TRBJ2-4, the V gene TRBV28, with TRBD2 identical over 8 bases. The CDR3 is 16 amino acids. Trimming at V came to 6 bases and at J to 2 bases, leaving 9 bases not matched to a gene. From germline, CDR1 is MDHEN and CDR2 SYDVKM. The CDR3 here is CASRTGTSLSKNIQYF. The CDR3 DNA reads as TGTGCCAGCAGGACCGGGACTAGTTTATCCAAAAACATTCAGTACTTC. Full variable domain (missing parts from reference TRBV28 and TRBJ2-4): DVKVTQSSRYLVKRTGEKVFLECVQDMDHENMFWYRQDPGLGLRLIYFSYDVKMKEKGDIPEGYSVSREKKERFSLILESASTNQTSMYLCASRTGTSLSKNIQYFGAGTRLSVL.

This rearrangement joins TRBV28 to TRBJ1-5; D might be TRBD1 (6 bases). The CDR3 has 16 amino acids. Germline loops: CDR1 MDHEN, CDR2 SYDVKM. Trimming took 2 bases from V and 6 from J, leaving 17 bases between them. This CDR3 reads CASSLLEGGAGQPQHF. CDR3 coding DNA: TGTGCCAGCAGTTTACTGGAGGGGGGGGCAGGTCAGCCCCAGCATTTT.

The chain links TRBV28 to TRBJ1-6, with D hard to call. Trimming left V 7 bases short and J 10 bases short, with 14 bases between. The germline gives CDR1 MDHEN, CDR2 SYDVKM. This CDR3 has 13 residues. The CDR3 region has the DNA TGTGCCAGCATGCCGCTCGTCCGGTCACCCCTCCACTTT. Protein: CASMPLVRSPLHF. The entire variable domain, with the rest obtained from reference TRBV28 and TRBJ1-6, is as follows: DVKVTQSSRYLVKRTGEKVFLECVQDMDHENMFWYRQDPGLGLRLIYFSYDVKMKEKGDIPEGYSVSREKKERFSLILESASTNQTSMYLCASMPLVRSPLHFGNGTRLTVT.

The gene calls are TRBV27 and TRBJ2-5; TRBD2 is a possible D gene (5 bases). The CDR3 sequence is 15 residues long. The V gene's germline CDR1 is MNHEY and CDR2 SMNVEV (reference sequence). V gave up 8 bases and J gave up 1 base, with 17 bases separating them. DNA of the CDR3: TGTGCCAGCGGACGGGGTAGCGCAAGCCAAGAGACCCAGTACTTC. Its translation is CASGRGSASQETQYF.

The CDR3 nucleotides read TGTGCCAGCAGCCTACGGTGGGACATATCTTACGGCTATGGCTACACCTTC. The encoded protein is CASSLRWDISYGYGYTF. The chain uses TRBV7-2 and TRBJ1-2; tentative D call: TRBD1 (6 bases). V dropped 5 bases and J dropped 4 bases, with 23 bases sitting between them. Germline CDR1 and CDR2: SGHTA and FQGNSA. The CDR3 extends over 17 amino acids.

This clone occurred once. Here the CDR3 DNA reads TGTGCCAGCTCACGTGCGGGAGGTACCTACGAGCAGTACTTC. Translated: CASSRAGGTYEQYF. The V call is TRBV18, the J call TRBJ2-7, with 8 bases that match TRBD2. J gave up 2 bases and V 4 bases, and 4 bases lay outside the gene matches. The CDR3 is 14 residues long. Germline V lookup: CDR1 KGHSH, CDR2 LQKENI.

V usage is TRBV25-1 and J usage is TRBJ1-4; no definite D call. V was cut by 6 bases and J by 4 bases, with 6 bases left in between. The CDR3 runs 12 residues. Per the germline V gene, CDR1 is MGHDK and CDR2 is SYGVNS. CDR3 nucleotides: TGTGCCAGCAGCCTTAATAATGAAAAACTGTTTTTT. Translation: CASSLNNEKLFF.

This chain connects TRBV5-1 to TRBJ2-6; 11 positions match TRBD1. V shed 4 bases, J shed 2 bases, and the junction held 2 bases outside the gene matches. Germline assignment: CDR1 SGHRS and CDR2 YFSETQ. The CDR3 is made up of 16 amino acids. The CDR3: CASSRTGGTGANVLTF. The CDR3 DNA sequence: TGCGCCAGCAGCAGGACAGGGGGCACTGGGGCCAACGTCCTGACTTTC.

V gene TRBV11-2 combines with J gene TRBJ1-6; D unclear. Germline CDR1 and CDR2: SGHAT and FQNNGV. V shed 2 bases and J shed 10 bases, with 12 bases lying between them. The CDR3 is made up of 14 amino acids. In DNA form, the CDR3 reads TGTGCCAGCAGCTTATTGGGCAAAGGATCACCCCTCCACTTT. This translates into CASSLLGKGSPLHF.

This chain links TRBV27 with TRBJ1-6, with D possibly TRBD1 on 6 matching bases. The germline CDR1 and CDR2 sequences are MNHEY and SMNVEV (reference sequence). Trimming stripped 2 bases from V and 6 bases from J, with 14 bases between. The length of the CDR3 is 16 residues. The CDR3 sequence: CASSLKGGNFNSPLHF. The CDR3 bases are TGTGCCAGCAGTTTAAAAGGGGGTAACTTTAATTCACCCCTCCACTTT.

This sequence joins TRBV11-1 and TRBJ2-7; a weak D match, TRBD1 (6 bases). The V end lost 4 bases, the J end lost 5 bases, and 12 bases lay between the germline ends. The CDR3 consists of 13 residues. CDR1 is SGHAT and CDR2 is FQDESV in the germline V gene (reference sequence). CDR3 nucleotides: TGTGCCAGCAGCTCCTTACAGGGTAACGAGCAGTACTTC. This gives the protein CASSSLQGNEQYF.